The 9 T cell receptor beta chains listed next were all sequenced from one sample in a study of monozygotic twins with inflammatory bowel disease. TCRdb reprocessed the 5' RACE reads and stores each CDR3 protein as one record, lacking DNA. The sample table sets out roughly 160,000 distinct CDR3 sequences. The sequencing input was blood. The receptor set was obtained from a human donor with ulcerative colitis or Crohn's disease, or a healthy co-twin of an affected twin (not recorded which).

The V call is TRBV5-1, the J call TRBJ2-3; TCRdb selects TRBD2, and the lack of DNA leaves this call unchecked. The germline V gene encodes CDR1 SGHRS and CDR2 YFSETQ. There are 19 residues in the CDR3. CDR3 sequence reads: CASSLAQTSGGSSTDTQYF.

V is TRBV9 and J is TRBJ2-5; the TRBD1 assignment by TCRdb is unverifiable without DNA. The CDR3 totals 16 residues. Germline-derived CDR1 and CDR2 are SGDLS and YYNGEE. The CDR3 region is CASSGWAPPQQETQYF.

The chain combines TRBV5-4 with TRBJ2-2; TCRdb's assignment of TRBD2 cannot be checked, as there is no DNA. Germline V CDR1 and CDR2: SGHNT, YYREEE (reference sequence). The CDR3 is 16 amino acids. The CDR3 region is CASSPAGGVWTGELFF.

The V gene is TRBV20-1, the J gene TRBJ1-4; TCRdb's D gene call, TRBD1, goes unchecked for lack of DNA. The CDR3 loop spans 14 amino acids. Germline values: CDR1 DFQATT, CDR2 SNEGSKA (reference sequence). The CDR3 protein is CSARWDRGNEKLFF.

CDR3 in amino acids: CASLEQDTQYF. The J gene is TRBJ2-3, the V gene TRBV6-2 or TRBV6-3. Germline V gene sequence: CDR1 MNHEY, CDR2 SVGEGT. There are 11 residues in the CDR3.

V is TRBV20-1 and J is TRBJ2-1; TCRdb outputs TRBD1, but without DNA this stays unchecked. Per the germline V gene, CDR1 is DFQATT and CDR2 is SNEGSKA (reference sequence). This CDR3 has 13 residues. CDR3 sequence reads: CSARTGGLGEQFF.

The chain employs TRBV20-1 and TRBJ1-3; absent DNA, TCRdb's TRBD1 call cannot be checked. Germline V lookup: CDR1 DFQATT, CDR2 SNEGSKA (reference sequence). The CDR3 runs to 16 residues. The CDR3 sequence is CSARDYRDNSGNTIYF.

The rearrangement joins TRBV21-1 to TRBJ2-3; checking the TCRdb D call of TRBD2 is not possible without DNA. TRBV21-1 is a pseudogene locus. CDR3 length: 22 residues. Here the CDR3 reads CASSKEGSRGLAGFKGADTQYF.

The V call is TRBV12-3 or TRBV12-4, the J call TRBJ1-3. The CDR3 extends over 13 amino acids. The CDR3 reads CASSPTAGNTIYF.